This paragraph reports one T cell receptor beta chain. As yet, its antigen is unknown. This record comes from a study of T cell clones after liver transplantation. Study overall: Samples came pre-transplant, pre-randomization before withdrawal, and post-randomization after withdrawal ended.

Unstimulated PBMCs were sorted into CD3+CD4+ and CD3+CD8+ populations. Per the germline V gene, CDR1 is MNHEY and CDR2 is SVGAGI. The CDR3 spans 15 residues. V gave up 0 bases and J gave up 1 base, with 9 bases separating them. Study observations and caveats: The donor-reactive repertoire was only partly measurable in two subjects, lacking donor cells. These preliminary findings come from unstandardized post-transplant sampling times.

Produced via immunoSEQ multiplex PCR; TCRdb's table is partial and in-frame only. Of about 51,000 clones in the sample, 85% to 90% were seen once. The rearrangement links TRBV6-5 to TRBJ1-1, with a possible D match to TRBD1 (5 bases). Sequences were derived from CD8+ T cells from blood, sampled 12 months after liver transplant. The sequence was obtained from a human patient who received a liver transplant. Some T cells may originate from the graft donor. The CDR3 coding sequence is TGTGCCAGCAGTTACTCTCCGGGGGGGAACACTGAAGCTTTCTTT. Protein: CASSYSPGGNTEAFF.